The clone carrying this T cell receptor (beta chain) was counted between two and nine times. What it binds is unknown. These data originate in a study of CD8 T cells in ankylosing spondylitis. General observations from the study: Disease-linked clones bore a CD8+ phenotype, appearing relatively rarely in peripheral blood.

TCRdb reanalysed the 5' RACE reads using MiXCR and keeps one entry per CDR3 protein. The sample has about 210,000 distinct CDR3 sequences, under 8.5% seen once. The CDR3 is 16 amino acids. Trimming removed 5 bases from V and 5 bases from J; junction bases left unmatched: 10. Per germline, CDR1 SGHTA and CDR2 FQGNSA. The source of this sequence is a female donor with ankylosing spondylitis or in good health (not recorded which). The sequencing input was blood, either unsorted or a sorted T cell fraction (not recorded which). The J gene is TRBJ2-5, the V gene TRBV7-2; 11 bases line up with TRBD2. CDR3 residues: CASSQGLAELEETQYF. The DNA for the CDR3 is TGTGCCAGCAGCCAGGGACTAGCGGAGCTGGAGGAGACCCAGTACTTC.